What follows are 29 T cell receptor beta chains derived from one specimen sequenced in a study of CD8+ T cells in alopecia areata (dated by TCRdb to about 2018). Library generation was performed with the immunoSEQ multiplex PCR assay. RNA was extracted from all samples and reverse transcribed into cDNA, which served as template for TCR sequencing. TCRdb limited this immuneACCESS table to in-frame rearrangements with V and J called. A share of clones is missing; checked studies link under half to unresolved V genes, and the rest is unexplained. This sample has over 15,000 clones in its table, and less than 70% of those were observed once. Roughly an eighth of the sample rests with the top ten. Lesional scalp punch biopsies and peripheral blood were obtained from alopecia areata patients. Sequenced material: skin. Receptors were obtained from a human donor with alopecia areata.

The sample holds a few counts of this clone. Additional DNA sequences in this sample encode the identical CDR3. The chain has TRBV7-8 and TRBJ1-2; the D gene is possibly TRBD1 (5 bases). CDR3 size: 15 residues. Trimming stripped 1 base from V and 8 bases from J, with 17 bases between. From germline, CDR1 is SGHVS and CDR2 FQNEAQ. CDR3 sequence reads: CASSLEEGRAGGYTF. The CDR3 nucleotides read TGTGCCAGCAGCTTAGAGGAGGGCAGGGCTGGGGGCTACACCTTC.

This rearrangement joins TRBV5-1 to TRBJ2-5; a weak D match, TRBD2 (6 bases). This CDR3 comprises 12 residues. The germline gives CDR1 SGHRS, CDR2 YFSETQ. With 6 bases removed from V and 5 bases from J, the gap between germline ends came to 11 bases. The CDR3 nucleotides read TGCGCCAGCACAGCGGGCTCGGAGACCCAGTACTTC. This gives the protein CASTAGSETQYF.

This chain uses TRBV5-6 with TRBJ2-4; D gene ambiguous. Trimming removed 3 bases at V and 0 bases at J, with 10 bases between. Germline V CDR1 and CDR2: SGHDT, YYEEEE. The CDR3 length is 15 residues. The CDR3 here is CASSWYEIAKNIQYF. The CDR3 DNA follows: TGTGCCAGCAGCTGGTATGAAATAGCCAAAAACATTCAGTACTTC.

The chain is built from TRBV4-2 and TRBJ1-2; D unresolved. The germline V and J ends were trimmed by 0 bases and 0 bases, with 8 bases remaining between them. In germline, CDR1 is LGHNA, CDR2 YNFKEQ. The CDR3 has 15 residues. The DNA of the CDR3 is TGTGCCAGCAGCCAAGAGGCCTTCGCTAACTATGGCTACACCTTC. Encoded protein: CASSQEAFANYGYTF.

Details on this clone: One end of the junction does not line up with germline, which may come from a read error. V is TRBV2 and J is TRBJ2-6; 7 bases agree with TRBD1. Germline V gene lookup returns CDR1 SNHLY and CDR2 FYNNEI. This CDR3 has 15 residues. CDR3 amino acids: CASREGTAGANVLTF. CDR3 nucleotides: TGTGCCAGCAGGGAAGGGACAGCTGGGGCCAACGTCCTGACTTTC.

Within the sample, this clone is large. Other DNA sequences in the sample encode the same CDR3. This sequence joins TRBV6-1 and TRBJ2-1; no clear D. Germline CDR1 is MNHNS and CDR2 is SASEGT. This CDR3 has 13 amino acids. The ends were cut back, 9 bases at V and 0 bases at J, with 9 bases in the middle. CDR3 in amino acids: CASPGRSYNEQFF. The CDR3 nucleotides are TGTGCCAGTCCAGGCCGCTCCTACAATGAGCAGTTCTTC.

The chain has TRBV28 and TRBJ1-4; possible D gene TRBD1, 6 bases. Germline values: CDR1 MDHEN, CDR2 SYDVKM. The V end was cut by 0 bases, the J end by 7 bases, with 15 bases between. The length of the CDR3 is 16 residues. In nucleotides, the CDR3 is TGTGCCAGCAGTTTATGGTTGGGGGGGCGTTCTGAAAAACTGTTTTTT. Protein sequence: CASSLWLGGRSEKLFF.

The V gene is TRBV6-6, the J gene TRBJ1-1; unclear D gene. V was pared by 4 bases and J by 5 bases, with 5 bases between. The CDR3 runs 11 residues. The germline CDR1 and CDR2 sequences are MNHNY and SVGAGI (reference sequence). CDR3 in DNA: TGTGCCAGCAGTTGGGGTACTGAAGCTTTCTTT. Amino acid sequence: CASSWGTEAFF.

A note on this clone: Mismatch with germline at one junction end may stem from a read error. CDR3 sequence (DNA): TGTGCTAGCAGCCCAAGACTCCGGACTGACTACAATGAGCAGTTCTTC. Protein product: CASSPRLRTDYNEQFF. V is TRBV7-7 and J is TRBJ2-1, with D possibly matching TRBD2 (5 bases). This CDR3 region has 16 residues. Germline CDR1 and CDR2: SSHAT and FNYEAQ (reference sequence). The whole variable domain, filled in from reference TRBV7-7 and TRBJ2-1, reads GAGVSQSPRYKVTKRGQDVTLRCDPISSHATLYWYQQALGQGPEFLTYFNYEAQPDKSGLPSDRFSAERPEGSISTLTIQRTEQRDSAMYRCASSPRLRTDYNEQFFGPGTRLTVL.

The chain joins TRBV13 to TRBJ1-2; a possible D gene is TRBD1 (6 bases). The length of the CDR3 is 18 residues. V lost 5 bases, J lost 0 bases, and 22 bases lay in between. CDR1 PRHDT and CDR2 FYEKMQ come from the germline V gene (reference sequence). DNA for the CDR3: TGTGCCAGCAGCCCGTCACACAGGGATAGGGGGTCTAACTATGGCTACACCTTC. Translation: CASSPSHRDRGSNYGYTF.

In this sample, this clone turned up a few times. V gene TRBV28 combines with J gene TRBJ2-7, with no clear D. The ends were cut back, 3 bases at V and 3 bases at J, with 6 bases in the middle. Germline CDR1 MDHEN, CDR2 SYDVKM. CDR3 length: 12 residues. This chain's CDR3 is CASSFRFYEQYF. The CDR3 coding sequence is TGTGCCAGCAGTTTTCGTTTCTACGAGCAGTACTTC.

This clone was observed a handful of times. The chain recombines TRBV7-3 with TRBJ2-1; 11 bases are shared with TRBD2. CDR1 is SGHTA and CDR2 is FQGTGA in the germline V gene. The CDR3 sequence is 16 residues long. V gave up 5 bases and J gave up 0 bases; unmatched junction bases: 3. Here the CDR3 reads CASSDTSGSSYNEQFF. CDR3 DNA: TGTGCCAGCAGCGATACTAGCGGGAGCTCCTACAATGAGCAGTTCTTC.

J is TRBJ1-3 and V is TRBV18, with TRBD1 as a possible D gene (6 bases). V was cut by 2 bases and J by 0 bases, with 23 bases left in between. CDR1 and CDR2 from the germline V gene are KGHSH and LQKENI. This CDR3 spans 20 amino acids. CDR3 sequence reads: CASSPTRDWGPQSSGNTIYF. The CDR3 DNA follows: TGTGCCAGCTCACCAACGAGGGACTGGGGGCCCCAGAGCTCTGGAAACACCATATATTTT.

Written as DNA, the CDR3 is TGTGCCAGCATGGGTAGGGACAGTTCCCTCTACGAGCAGTACTTC. Translation: CASMGRDSSLYEQYF. The V call is TRBV28, the J call TRBJ2-7; 7 positions match TRBD1. V was pared by 7 bases and J by 3 bases, with 12 bases of the junction left unmatched. This CDR3 comprises 15 residues. Germline loops: CDR1 MDHEN, CDR2 SYDVKM.

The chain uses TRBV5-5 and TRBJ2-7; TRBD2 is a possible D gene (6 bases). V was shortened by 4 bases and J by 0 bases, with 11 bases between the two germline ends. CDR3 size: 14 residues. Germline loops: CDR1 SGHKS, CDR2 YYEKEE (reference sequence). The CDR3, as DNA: TGTGCCAGCAGCGGGACTTGGGGCTCCTACGAGCAGTACTTC. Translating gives CASSGTWGSYEQYF.

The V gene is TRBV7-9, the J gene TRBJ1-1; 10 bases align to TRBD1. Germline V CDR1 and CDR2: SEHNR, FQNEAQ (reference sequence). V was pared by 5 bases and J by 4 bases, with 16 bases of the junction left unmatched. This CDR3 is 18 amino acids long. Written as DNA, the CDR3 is TGTGCCAGCAGCCCGCCCTCCCCCGGGACAGGGGTAGGCACTGAAGCTTTCTTT. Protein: CASSPPSPGTGVGTEAFF. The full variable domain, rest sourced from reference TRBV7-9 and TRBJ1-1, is DTGVSQNPRHKITKRGQNVTFRCDPISEHNRLYWYRQTLGQGPEFLTYFQNEAQLEKSRLLSDRFSAERPKGSFSTLEIQRTEQGDSAMYLCASSPPSPGTGVGTEAFFGQGTRLTVV.

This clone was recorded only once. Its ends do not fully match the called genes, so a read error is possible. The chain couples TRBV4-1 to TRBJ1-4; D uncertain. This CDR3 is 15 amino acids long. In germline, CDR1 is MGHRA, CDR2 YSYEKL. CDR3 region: CASSQEGSANEKLFF. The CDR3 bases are TGTGCCAGCAGCCAAGAAGGGTCGGCTAATGAAAAACTGTTTTTT.

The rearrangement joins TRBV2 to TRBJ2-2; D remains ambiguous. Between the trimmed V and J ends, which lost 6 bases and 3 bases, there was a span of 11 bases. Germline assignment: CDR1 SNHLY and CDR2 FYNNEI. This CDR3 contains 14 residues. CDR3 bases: TGTGCCAGCAGAAAGGATGGTTACACCGGGGAGCTGTTTTTT. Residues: CASRKDGYTGELFF. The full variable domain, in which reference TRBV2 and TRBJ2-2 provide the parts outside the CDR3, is EPEVTQTPSHQVTQMGQEVILRCVPISNHLYFYWYRQILGQKVEFLVSFYNNEISEKSEIFDDQFSVERPDGSNFTLKIRSTKLEDSAMYFCASRKDGYTGELFFGEGSRLTVL.

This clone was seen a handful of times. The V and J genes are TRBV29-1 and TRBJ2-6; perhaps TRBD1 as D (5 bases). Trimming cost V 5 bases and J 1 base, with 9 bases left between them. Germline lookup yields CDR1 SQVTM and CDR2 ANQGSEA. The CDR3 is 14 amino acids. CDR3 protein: CSVSGRSGANVLTF. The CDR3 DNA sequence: TGCAGCGTTTCAGGGCGGTCTGGGGCCAACGTCCTGACTTTC.

This chain's CDR3 is CASSPGRVAANSPLHF. CDR3 DNA: TGTGCCAGTAGTCCAGGTCGGGTAGCGGCTAATTCACCCCTCCACTTT. The genes are TRBV19 and TRBJ1-6; no firm D call. Per the germline V gene, CDR1 is LNHDA and CDR2 is SQIVND (reference sequence). CDR3 length: 16 residues. Trimming left V 5 bases short and J 6 bases short, with 17 bases between.

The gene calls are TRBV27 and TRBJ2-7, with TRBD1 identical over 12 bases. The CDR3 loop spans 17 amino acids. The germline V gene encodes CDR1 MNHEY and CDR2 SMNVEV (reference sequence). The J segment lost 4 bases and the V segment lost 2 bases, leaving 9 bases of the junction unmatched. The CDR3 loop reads CASSLKYRDRGPYEQYF. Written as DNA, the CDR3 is TGTGCCAGCAGTTTAAAATACCGGGACAGGGGGCCGTACGAGCAGTACTTC.

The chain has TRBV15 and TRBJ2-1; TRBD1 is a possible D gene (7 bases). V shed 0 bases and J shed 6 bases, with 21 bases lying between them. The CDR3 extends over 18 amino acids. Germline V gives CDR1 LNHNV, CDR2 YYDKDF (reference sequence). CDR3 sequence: CATSRDSMQGGLGNEQFF. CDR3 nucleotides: TGTGCCACCAGCAGAGATTCGATGCAGGGGGGTCTCGGCAATGAGCAGTTCTTC.

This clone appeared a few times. The CDR3 sequence: CASSTGGSGANVLTF. Here the CDR3 DNA reads TGTGCCAGCAGCACCGGGGGCTCTGGGGCCAACGTCCTGACTTTC. The V and J genes are TRBV7-8 and TRBJ2-6; TRBD2 might be the D (6 bases). Trimming took 5 bases from V and 0 from J, leaving 8 bases between them. CDR3 size: 15 residues. CDR1 and CDR2 from the germline V gene are SGHVS and FQNEAQ.

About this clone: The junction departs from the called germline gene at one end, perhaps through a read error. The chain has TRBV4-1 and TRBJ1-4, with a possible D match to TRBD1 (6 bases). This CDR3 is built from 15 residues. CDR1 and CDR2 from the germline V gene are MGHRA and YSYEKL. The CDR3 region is CASSQIGRDTEKLFF. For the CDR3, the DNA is TGTGCCAGCAGCCAAATAGGGCGGGACACTGAAAAACTGTTTTTT.

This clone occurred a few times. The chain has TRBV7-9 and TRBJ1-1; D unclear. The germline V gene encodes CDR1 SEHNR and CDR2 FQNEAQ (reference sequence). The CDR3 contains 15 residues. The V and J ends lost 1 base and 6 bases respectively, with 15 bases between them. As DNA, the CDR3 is TGTGCCAGCAGCTTAGGCGGCAGTTACTTATCTGAAGCTTTCTTT. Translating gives CASSLGGSYLSEAFF. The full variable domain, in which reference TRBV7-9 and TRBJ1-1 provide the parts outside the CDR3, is DTGVSQNPRHKITKRGQNVTFRCDPISEHNRLYWYRQTLGQGPEFLTYFQNEAQLEKSRLLSDRFSAERPKGSFSTLEIQRTEQGDSAMYLCASSLGGSYLSEAFFGQGTRLTVV.

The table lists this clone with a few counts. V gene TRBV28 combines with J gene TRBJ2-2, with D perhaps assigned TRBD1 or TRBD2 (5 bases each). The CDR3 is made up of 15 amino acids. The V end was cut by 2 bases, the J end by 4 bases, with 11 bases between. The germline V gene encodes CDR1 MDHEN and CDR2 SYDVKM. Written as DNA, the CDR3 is TGTGCCAGCAGTTTAAAGGGTGGGGGCACCGGGGAGCTGTTTTTT. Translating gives CASSLKGGGTGELFF.

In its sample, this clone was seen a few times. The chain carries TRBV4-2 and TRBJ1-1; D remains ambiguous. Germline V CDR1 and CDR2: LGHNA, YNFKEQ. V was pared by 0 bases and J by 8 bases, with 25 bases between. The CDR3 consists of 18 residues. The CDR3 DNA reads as TGTGCCAGCAGCCAAGACCACACACCGGGTCTTTTTACCGTAGAAGCTTTCTTT. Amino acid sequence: CASSQDHTPGLFTVEAFF.

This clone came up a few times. This CDR3 is CASSKIYWGETQYF. The CDR3 DNA follows: TGTGCCAGCAGCAAAATCTATTGGGGGGAGACCCAGTACTTC. The chain recombines TRBV21-1 with TRBJ2-5. TRBV21-1 is tagged as a pseudogene. The CDR3 extends over 14 amino acids.

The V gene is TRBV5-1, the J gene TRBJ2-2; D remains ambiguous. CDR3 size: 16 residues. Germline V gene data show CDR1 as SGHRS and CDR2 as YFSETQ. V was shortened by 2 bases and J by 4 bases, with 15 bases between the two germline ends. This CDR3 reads CASSLGGGSGTGELFF. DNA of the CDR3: TGCGCCAGCAGCTTAGGCGGCGGCTCAGGCACCGGGGAGCTGTTTTTT.